This T cell receptor beta chain derives from a study of blood T cell repertoires in COVID-19. About the research overall: Samples taken during acute and convalescent COVID-19 were collected in the United States, Italy and Spain. In each case, the material was cDNA or gDNA derived from T cells, B-cell-depleted T cells, or PBMCs.

In the original processing: Quantification of nucleated cells was approximated via reference gene primer amplification. Clones were sequenced by immunoSEQ multiplex PCR, and TCRdb holds only the in-frame ones, with some missing. The V and J calls and clone size come from that table; D and trimming were worked out from the DNA. The sample yields about 270,000 clones, around 87% seen once. The count of this clone is one. Germline V lookup: CDR1 MGHDK, CDR2 SYGVNS. V lost 5 bases and J lost 10, with 9 bases in between. The CDR3 contains 11 residues. Sequenced: PBMCs or T cells enriched from blood (not recorded which). V and J are TRBV25-1 and TRBJ2-1; no firm D call. This TCR was sampled from a woman between 18 and 30 years old who had recovered from COVID-19. The CDR3 sequence: CASSTYREQFF. The CDR3, as DNA: TGTGCCAGCAGTACGTACAGAGAGCAGTTCTTC.